A selection of T cell receptor beta chains follows, all from one sample in a study of cytomegalovirus exposure and HLA in healthy donors. TCRdb's table, derived via immunoSEQ multiplex PCR, lists solely in-frame clones and lacks some. The sample contains over 100,000 clones, 82% of which appear only once. The sequenced material came from PBMCs. These TCRs come from a woman aged 50 to 60 in good health and CMV-seropositive. Both conserved end residues are part of each CDR3. The D gene is left open where the match is weak. Rows give clone size only sometimes, using once, few, many, or a class for an expanded clone.

d_gene	j_gene	v_gene	abundance	CDR3aa	CDR3nt
-	TRBJ1-3	TRBV21-1	-	CASAYDREWSGNTIYF	TGTGCCAGCGCCTATGACAGGGAATGGTCTGGAAACACCATATATTTT
-	TRBJ2-7	TRBV5-1	-	CASSSPSYEQYF	TGCGCCAGCAGCTCCCCCTCCTACGAGCAGTACTTC
-	TRBJ2-1	TRBV27	few	CASRAGLLSYNEQFF	TGTGCCAGCCGGGCGGGGTTACTCTCCTACAATGAGCAGTTCTTC
-	TRBJ1-4	TRBV5-8	few	CASSLAFLEEKLFF	TGTGCCAGCAGCTTGGCGTTCCTGGAGGAAAAACTGTTTTTT
-	TRBJ1-3	TRBV9	-	CASSVTGLGNTIYF	TGTGCCAGCAGCGTAACAGGGCTTGGAAACACCATATATTTT
-	TRBJ2-7	TRBV5-1	-	CASSDGPAGNEQYF	TGCGCCAGCAGCGATGGACCAGCAGGGAACGAGCAGTACTTC
-	TRBJ2-7	TRBV11-2	-	CASSLGSVYEQYF	TGTGCCAGCAGCTTAGGATCGGTTTACGAGCAGTACTTC
TRBD2	TRBJ2-1	TRBV7-8	-	CASSSTSGIGWEQFF	TGTGCCAGCAGCTCTACTAGCGGGATTGGGTGGGAGCAGTTCTTC
TRBD1	TRBJ2-7	TRBV15	-	CATSRGGDRGYYEQYF	TGTGCCACCAGCAGAGGTGGGGACAGGGGATACTACGAGCAGTACTTC
-	TRBJ2-7	TRBV2	-	CASSEATYYEQYF	TGTGCCAGCAGTGAAGCGACTTACTACGAGCAGTACTTC
-	TRBJ1-1	TRBV19	-	CASSIKLLLNTEAFF	TGTGCCAGTAGTATAAAACTCCTACTCAACACTGAAGCTTTCTTT
-	TRBJ2-2	TRBV5-4	-	CASSLGGLTGNTGELFF	TGTGCCAGCAGCTTGGGGGGTCTTACAGGGAACACCGGGGAGCTGTTTTTT
-	TRBJ1-1	TRBV6-1	-	CASTFSVSEAFF	TGTGCCAGCACTTTCTCAGTATCTGAAGCTTTCTTT
TRBD1	TRBJ1-2	TRBV18	-	CASSATGVVDYGYTF	TGTGCCAGCTCAGCTACAGGGGTCGTCGATTATGGCTACACCTTC
-	TRBJ1-4	TRBV20-1	-	CSASSRERLFF	TGCAGTGCTAGTTCGAGGGAACGACTGTTTTTT
-	TRBJ2-4	TRBV11-2	-	CASSLGRGRVLAKNIQYF	TGTGCCAGCAGCTTAGGTCGGGGTAGAGTTTTAGCCAAAAACATTCAGTACTTC
-	TRBJ1-4	TRBV28	-	CASTAGRDEKLFF	TGTGCCAGCACGGCGGGGAGAGACGAAAAACTGTTTTTT
TRBD1	TRBJ1-2	TRBV5-8	once	CASRGRGLINYGYTF	TGTGCCAGCAGGGGCAGGGGGCTGATTAACTATGGCTACACCTTC
TRBD1	TRBJ1-4	TRBV28	-	CASGGGPTNEKLFF	TGTGCCAGCGGAGGGGGCCCAACTAATGAAAAACTGTTTTTT
TRBD2	TRBJ2-3	TRBV2	-	CASSLPGLVDDTQYF	TGTGCCAGCAGTCTCCCCGGACTAGTCGATGATACGCAGTATTTT
-	TRBJ1-5	TRBV11-2	-	CASSHGGQAQHF	TGTGCCAGCAGCCACGGGGGTCAGGCCCAGCATTTT
TRBD1	TRBJ1-5	TRBV27	-	CASSLRVGQGRGNQPQHF	TGTGCCAGCAGTTTAAGAGTGGGACAGGGGAGGGGCAATCAGCCCCAGCATTTT